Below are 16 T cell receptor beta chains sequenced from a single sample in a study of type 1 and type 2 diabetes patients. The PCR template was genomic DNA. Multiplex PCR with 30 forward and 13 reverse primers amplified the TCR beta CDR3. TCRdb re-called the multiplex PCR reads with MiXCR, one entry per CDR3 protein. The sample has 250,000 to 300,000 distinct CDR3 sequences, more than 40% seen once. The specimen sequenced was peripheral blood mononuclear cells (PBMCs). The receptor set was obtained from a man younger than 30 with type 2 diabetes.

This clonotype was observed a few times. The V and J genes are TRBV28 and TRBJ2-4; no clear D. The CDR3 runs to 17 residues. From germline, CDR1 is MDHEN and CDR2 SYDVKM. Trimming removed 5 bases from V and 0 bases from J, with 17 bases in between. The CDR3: CASSPLHDEVAKNIQYF. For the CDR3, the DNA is TGTGCCAGCAGTCCCCTACATGACGAGGTAGCCAAAAACATTCAGTACTTC.

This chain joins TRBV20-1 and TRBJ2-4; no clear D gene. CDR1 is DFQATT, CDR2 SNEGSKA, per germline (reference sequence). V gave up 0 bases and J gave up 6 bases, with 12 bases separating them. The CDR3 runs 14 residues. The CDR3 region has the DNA TGCAGTGCTAGAGATCGAGAAGGGCGAAACATTCAGTACTTC. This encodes CSARDREGRNIQYF.

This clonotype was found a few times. This CDR3 is CASSPIRTVTYEQYF. DNA of the CDR3: TGTGCCAGCAGCCCTATCCGGACTGTTACCTACGAGCAGTACTTC. The V and J genes are TRBV7-2 and TRBJ2-7; a possible D gene is TRBD2 (5 bases). The CDR3 covers 15 residues. Trimming shortened V by 5 bases and J by 2 bases, and 16 bases separated the two germline ends. Germline-derived CDR1 and CDR2 are SGHTA and FQGNSA.

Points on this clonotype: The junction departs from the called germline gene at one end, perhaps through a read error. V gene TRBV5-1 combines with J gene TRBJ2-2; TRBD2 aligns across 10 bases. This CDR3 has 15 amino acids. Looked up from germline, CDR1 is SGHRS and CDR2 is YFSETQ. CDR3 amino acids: CANSELAGETGELFF. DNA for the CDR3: TGCGCCAACAGCGAGCTAGCGGGAGAGACCGGGGAGCTGTTTTTT.

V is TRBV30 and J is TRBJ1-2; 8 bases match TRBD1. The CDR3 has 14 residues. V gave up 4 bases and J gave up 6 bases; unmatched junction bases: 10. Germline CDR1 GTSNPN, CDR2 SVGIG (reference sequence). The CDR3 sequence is CAWMGQVGRDGYTF. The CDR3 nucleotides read TGTGCCTGGATGGGACAGGTTGGAAGGGATGGCTACACCTTC.

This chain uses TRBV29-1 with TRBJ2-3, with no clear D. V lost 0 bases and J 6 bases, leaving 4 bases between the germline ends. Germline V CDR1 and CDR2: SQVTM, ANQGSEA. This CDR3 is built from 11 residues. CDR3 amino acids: CSVEDPDTQYF. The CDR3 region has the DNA TGCAGCGTTGAAGACCCTGATACGCAGTATTTT.

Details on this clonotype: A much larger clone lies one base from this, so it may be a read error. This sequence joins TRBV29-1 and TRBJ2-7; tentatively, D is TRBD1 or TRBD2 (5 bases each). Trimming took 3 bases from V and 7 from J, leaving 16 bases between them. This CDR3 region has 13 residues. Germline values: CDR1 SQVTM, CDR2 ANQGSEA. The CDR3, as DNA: TGCAGCGTTGATCCGGGGCGTGACAATGAGCAGTACTTC. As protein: CSVDPGRDNEQYF.

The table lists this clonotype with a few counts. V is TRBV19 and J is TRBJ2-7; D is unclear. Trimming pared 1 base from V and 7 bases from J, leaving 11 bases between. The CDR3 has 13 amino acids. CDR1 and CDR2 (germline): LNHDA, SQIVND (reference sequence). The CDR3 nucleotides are TGTGCCAGTAGTATAGCTCTCTTTGGGGAGCAGTACTTC. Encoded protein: CASSIALFGEQYF.

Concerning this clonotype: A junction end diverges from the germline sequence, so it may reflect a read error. CDR3: CASSMGSGDPYDQYF. For the CDR3, the DNA is TGTGCCAGTAGTATGGGGTCAGGTGACCCCTACGATCAGTACTTC. The V call is TRBV19, the J call TRBJ2-7; D unclear. From germline, CDR1 is LNHDA and CDR2 SQIVND (reference sequence). The CDR3 is made up of 15 amino acids.

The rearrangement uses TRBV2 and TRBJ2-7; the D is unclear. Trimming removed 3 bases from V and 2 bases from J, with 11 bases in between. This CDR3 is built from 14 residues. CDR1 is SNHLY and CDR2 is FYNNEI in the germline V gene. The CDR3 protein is CASSEGFRTYEQYF. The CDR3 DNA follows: TGTGCCAGCAGTGAGGGGTTCAGAACCTACGAGCAGTACTTC.

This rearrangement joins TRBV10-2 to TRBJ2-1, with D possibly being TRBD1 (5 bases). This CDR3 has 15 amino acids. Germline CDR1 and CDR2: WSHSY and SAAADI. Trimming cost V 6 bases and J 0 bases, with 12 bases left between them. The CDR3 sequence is CASRRQTSSYNEQFF. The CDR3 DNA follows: TGCGCCAGCAGAAGACAGACCAGCTCCTACAATGAGCAGTTCTTC.

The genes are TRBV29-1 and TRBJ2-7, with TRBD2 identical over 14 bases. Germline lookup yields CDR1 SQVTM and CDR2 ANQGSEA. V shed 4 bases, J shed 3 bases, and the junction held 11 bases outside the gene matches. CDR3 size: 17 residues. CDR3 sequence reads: CSVAEPGLAGVFYEQYF. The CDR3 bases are TGCAGCGTTGCGGAACCGGGACTAGCGGGAGTATTCTACGAGCAGTACTTC.

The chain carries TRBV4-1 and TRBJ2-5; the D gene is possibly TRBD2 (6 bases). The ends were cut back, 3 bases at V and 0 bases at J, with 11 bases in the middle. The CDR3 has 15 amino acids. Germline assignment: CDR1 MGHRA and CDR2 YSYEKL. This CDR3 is CASSQEERDQETQYF. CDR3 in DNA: TGCGCCAGCAGCCAGGAAGAGCGGGACCAAGAGACCCAGTACTTC.

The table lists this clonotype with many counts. The CDR3, as DNA: TGTGCCAGCAGTGTGACCGGGGGAAGGTATGGCTACACCTTC. It translates to CASSVTGGRYGYTF. The rearrangement joins TRBV25-1 to TRBJ1-2; D is possibly TRBD1 (5 bases). Germline V CDR1 and CDR2: MGHDK, SYGVNS. This CDR3 has 14 amino acids. V shed 4 bases and J shed 5 bases, with 14 bases lying between them.

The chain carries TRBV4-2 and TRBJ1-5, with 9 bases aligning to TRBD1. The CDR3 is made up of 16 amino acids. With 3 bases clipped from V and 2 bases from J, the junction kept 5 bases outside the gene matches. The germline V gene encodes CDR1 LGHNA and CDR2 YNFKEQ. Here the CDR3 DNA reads TGTGCCAGCAGCCAGCCGGGACAGGGAGGCAATCAGCCCCAGCATTTT. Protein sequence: CASSQPGQGGNQPQHF.

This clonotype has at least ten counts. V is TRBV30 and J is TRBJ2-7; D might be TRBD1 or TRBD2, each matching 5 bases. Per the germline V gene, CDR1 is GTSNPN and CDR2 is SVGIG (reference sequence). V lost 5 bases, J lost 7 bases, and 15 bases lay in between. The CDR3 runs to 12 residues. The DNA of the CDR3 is TGTGCCTGGCAAGAGGGACCGGGAGAGCAGTACTTC. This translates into CAWQEGPGEQYF.